Following are 30 T cell receptor beta chains from one sample sequenced in a study of T cells expressing NK-cell markers. TCRdb re-analyzed the 5' RACE reads; it lists each CDR3 protein once, without DNA. This listing includes roughly 180,000 distinct CDR3 sequences. Sequencing input: blood T cells: a sorted CD56 or NKG2C T cell subset, CD4+ or CD8+ T cells, or bulk PBMC T cells (not recorded which). These receptors all stem from a man aged 18 to 69 in good health.

The rearrangement uses TRBV11-2 and TRBJ2-3; checking the TCRdb D call of TRBD2 is not possible without DNA. Germline CDR1 SGHAT, CDR2 FQNNGV. This CDR3 has 17 residues. The CDR3 loop reads CASSLETSGAPTDTQYF.

The V and J genes are TRBV11-2 and TRBJ2-4; the D gene TCRdb calls, TRBD1, cannot be checked with no DNA. The CDR3 has 16 amino acids. Germline CDR1 and CDR2: SGHAT and FQNNGV. The CDR3 here is CASSLDEGTGRNIQYF.

This chain connects TRBV11-2 to TRBJ1-1; TCRdb's D gene call, TRBD1, goes unchecked for lack of DNA. This CDR3 is 14 amino acids long. Germline CDR1 and CDR2: SGHAT and FQNNGV. CDR3 sequence reads: CASSWDRGGTEAFF.

The V gene is TRBV10-3, the J gene TRBJ2-5; with no DNA, the TCRdb D assignment of TRBD2 cannot be verified. CDR3 size: 14 residues. Per germline, CDR1 ENHRY and CDR2 SYGVKD. This chain's CDR3 is CAIGTSGGSETQYF.

The rearrangement joins TRBV30 to TRBJ2-1; TCRdb outputs TRBD1, but without DNA this stays unchecked. Germline CDR1 is GTSNPN and CDR2 is SVGIG (reference sequence). The CDR3 is 15 amino acids. The CDR3 is CAFGGAFFGYNEQFF.

V and J are TRBV7-9 and TRBJ2-6; the D call of TRBD2 rests on TCRdb alone, since no DNA is present to check it. Germline V gives CDR1 SEHNR, CDR2 FQNEAQ (reference sequence). The CDR3 extends over 16 amino acids. CDR3 amino acids: CASSLTVAPGANVLTF.

V gene TRBV7-9 combines with J gene TRBJ2-2; lacking DNA, the TRBD1 call made by TCRdb goes unchecked. The CDR3 is made up of 16 amino acids. CDR1 and CDR2 (germline): SEHNR, FQNEAQ (reference sequence). The CDR3 is CASNPRKKGDTGELFF.

The V and J genes are TRBV13 and TRBJ2-1; TCRdb selects TRBD2, and the lack of DNA leaves this call unchecked. Germline assignment: CDR1 PRHDT and CDR2 FYEKMQ (reference sequence). The CDR3 consists of 17 residues. The CDR3 loop is CASSFLPSGGANNEQFF.

This chain links TRBV28 with TRBJ2-1. CDR1 MDHEN and CDR2 SYDVKM come from the germline V gene. The CDR3 sequence is 16 residues long. The CDR3 reads CASSLAGLENYNEQFF.

The chain carries TRBV2 and TRBJ2-7. Looked up from germline, CDR1 is SNHLY and CDR2 is FYNNEI. CDR3 length: 13 residues. CDR3 sequence reads: CASSATATYEQYF.

The chain is built from TRBV15 and TRBJ2-3; the D call of TRBD1 rests on TCRdb alone, since no DNA is present to check it. This CDR3 has 14 residues. The germline V gene encodes CDR1 LNHNV and CDR2 YYDKDF (reference sequence). The CDR3 is CAITGGGAQDTQYF. The full variable domain, in which reference TRBV15 and TRBJ2-3 provide the parts outside the CDR3, is DAMVIQNPRYQVTQFGKPVTLSCSQTLNHNVMYWYQQKSSQAPKLLFHYYDKDFNNEADTPDNFQSRRPNTSFCFLDIRSPGLGDTAMYLCAITGGGAQDTQYFGPGTRLTVL.

The V call is TRBV2, the J call TRBJ2-2; the TCRdb D gene call, TRBD1, has no DNA to confirm it. Germline V lookup: CDR1 SNHLY, CDR2 FYNNEI. The length of the CDR3 is 16 residues. CDR3 residues: CASSEDSRGASGELFF.

This chain uses TRBV27 with TRBJ2-7; TCRdb indicates TRBD1, and absent DNA this call remains unverified. This CDR3 has 16 residues. The V gene's germline CDR1 is MNHEY and CDR2 SMNVEV (reference sequence). The CDR3 sequence is CASSFLTGGDPYEQYF.

The chain employs TRBV6-1 and TRBJ2-7; TCRdb proposes TRBD2, but this gene call is untestable without DNA. This CDR3 region has 13 residues. Looked up from germline, CDR1 is MNHNS and CDR2 is SASEGT. The CDR3 protein is CASSANLPYEQYF.

The chain has TRBV9 and TRBJ2-6. The V gene's germline CDR1 is SGDLS and CDR2 YYNGEE. The CDR3 has 16 amino acids. The CDR3 spells CASSASFSSGANVLTF.

The J gene is TRBJ2-7, the V gene TRBV20-1. The germline gives CDR1 DFQATT, CDR2 SNEGSKA (reference sequence). The CDR3 loop spans 12 amino acids. This CDR3 is CSARDYTYEQYF.

This chain connects TRBV10-3 to TRBJ2-1; as DNA is missing, the TRBD2 call by TCRdb cannot be tested. Germline V gives CDR1 ENHRY, CDR2 SYGVKD. The CDR3 spans 15 residues. The CDR3 is CAISEPIDSGRGPFF.

This sequence joins TRBV4-2 and TRBJ1-3. Germline V gene data show CDR1 as LGHNA and CDR2 as YNFKEQ. The CDR3 is made up of 15 amino acids. This chain's CDR3 is CASSQVETTGNTIYF.

V is TRBV5-6 and J is TRBJ2-1; the D call of TRBD1 rests on TCRdb alone, since no DNA is present to check it. CDR1 is SGHDT, CDR2 YYEEEE, per germline. The CDR3 length is 14 residues. The chain's CDR3 is CASSLYMGLGEQFF.

The J gene is TRBJ1-2, the V gene TRBV7-9; without DNA, the TCRdb call of TRBD1 cannot be checked. This CDR3 is built from 14 residues. CDR1 is SEHNR, CDR2 FQNEAQ, per germline (reference sequence). CDR3 protein: CASSYQDSLYGYTF.

The rearrangement joins TRBV11-1 to TRBJ2-3; TCRdb names TRBD1, which stays unverified in the absence of DNA. Germline assignment: CDR1 SGHAT and CDR2 FQDESV (reference sequence). The CDR3 loop spans 14 amino acids. CDR3 in amino acids: CASSSNRGPDTQYF.

The chain couples TRBV5-4 to TRBJ2-7; the D call of TRBD2 rests on TCRdb alone, since no DNA is present to check it. CDR3 size: 13 residues. The germline V gene has CDR1 SGHNT and CDR2 YYREEE (reference sequence). The CDR3: CASTQRGSYEQYF.

The chain links TRBV19 to TRBJ1-1; TCRdb gives TRBD1 as the D gene, but with no DNA this cannot be confirmed. CDR1 is LNHDA, CDR2 SQIVND, per germline (reference sequence). The CDR3 is 14 amino acids. CDR3 loop: CASSVQGGNTEAFF.

V usage is TRBV5-5 and J usage is TRBJ2-7; TCRdb proposes TRBD1, but this gene call is untestable without DNA. This CDR3 is built from 14 residues. Germline V gene sequence: CDR1 SGHKS, CDR2 YYEKEE (reference sequence). CDR3 sequence reads: CASSTGTGLWEQYF.

The V call is TRBV20-1, the J call TRBJ2-5; TCRdb's assignment of TRBD2 cannot be checked, as there is no DNA. The CDR3 length is 13 residues. CDR1 and CDR2 from the germline V gene are DFQATT and SNEGSKA (reference sequence). The CDR3 spells CSARDWSSGTQYF.

The chain is built from TRBV7-2 and TRBJ2-5; TCRdb lists TRBD1, though no DNA is available to test this call. Germline V gene data show CDR1 as SGHTA and CDR2 as FQGNSA. The CDR3 has 16 amino acids. CDR3: CASSLELAGLQETQYF.

The genes are TRBV15 and TRBJ2-3; without DNA, the TCRdb call of TRBD1 cannot be checked. The CDR3 has 17 residues. Per germline, CDR1 LNHNV and CDR2 YYDKDF (reference sequence). CDR3 region: CATSTEFKPGRTDTQYF.

The chain links TRBV7-9 to TRBJ1-2; TCRdb lists TRBD1, though no DNA is available to test this call. The CDR3 spans 15 residues. Germline V gives CDR1 SEHNR, CDR2 FQNEAQ (reference sequence). CDR3 in amino acids: CASSYDRGANYGYTF.

The chain has TRBV19 and TRBJ2-7; the TRBD1 assignment by TCRdb is unverifiable without DNA. The germline V gene encodes CDR1 LNHDA and CDR2 SQIVND (reference sequence). CDR3 length: 17 residues. The CDR3 region is CASSIASTGGFLDEQYF.

The genes are TRBV7-3 and TRBJ1-4. The CDR3 is made up of 12 amino acids. Germline assignment: CDR1 SGHTA and CDR2 FQGTGA. This CDR3 is CASSMPSEKLFF. The entire variable domain, with the rest obtained from reference TRBV7-3 and TRBJ1-4, is as follows: GAGVSQTPSNKVTEKGKYVELRCDPISGHTALYWYRQSLGQGPEFLIYFQGTGAADDSGLPNDRFFAVRPEGSVSTLKIQRTERGDSAVYLCASSMPSEKLFFGSGTQLSVL.